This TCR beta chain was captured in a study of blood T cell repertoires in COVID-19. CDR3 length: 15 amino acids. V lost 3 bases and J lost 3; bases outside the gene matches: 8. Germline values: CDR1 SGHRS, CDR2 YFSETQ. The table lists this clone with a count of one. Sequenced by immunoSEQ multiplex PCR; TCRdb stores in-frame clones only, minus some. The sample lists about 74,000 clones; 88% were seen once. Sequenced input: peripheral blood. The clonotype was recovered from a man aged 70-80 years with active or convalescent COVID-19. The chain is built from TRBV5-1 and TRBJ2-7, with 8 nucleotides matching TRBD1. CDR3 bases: TGCGCCAGCAGCTCCCTCGGGACAGGTATCTACGAGCAGTACTTC. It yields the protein CASSSLGTGIYEQYF.